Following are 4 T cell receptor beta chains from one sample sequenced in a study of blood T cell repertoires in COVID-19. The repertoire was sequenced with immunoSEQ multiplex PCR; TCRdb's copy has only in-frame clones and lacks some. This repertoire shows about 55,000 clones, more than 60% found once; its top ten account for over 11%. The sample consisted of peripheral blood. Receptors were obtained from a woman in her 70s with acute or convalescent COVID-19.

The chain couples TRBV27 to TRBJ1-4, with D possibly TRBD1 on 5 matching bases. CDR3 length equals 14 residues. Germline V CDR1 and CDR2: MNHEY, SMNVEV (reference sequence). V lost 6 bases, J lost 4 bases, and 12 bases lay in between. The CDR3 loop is CASRRDGYNEKLFF. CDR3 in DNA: TGTGCCAGCAGGCGGGACGGCTATAATGAAAAACTGTTTTTT. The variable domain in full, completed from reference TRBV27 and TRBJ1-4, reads EAQVTQNPRYLITVTGKKLTVTCSQNMNHEYMSWYRQDPGLGLRQIYYSMNVEVTDKGDVPEGYKVSRKEKRNFPLILESPSPNQTSLYFCASRRDGYNEKLFFGSGTQLSVL.

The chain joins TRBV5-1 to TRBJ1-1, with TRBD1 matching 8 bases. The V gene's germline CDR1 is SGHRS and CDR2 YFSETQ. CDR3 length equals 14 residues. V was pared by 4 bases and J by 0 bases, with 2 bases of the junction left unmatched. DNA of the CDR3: TGCGCCAGCAGCCGGACAGGGCTGAACACTGAAGCTTTCTTT. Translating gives CASSRTGLNTEAFF.

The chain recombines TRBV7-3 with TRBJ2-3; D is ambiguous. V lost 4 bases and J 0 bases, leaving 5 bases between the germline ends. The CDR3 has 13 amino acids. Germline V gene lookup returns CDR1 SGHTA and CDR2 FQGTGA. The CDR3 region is CASSSLSTDTQYF. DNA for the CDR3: TGTGCCAGCAGCTCACTTAGCACAGATACGCAGTATTTT.

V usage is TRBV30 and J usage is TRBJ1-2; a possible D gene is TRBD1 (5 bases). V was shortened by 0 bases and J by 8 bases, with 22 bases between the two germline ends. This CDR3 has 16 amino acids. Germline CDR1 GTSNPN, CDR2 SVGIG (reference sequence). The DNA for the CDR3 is TGTGCCTGGAGTGTAAGAGACAGCCGAACGCTAGGCGGCTACACCTTC. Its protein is CAWSVRDSRTLGGYTF.